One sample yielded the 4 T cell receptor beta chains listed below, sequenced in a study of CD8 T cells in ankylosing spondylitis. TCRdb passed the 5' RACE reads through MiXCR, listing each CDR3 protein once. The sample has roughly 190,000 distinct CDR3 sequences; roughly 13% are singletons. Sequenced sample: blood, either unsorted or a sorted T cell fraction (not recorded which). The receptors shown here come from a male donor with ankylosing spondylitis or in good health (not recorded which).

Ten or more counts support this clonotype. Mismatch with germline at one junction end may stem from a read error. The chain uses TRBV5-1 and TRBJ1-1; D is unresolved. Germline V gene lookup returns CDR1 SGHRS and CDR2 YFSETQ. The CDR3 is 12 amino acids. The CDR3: CASSLLDTEAFF. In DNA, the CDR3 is TGTGCCAGCAGTTTGTTAGACACTGAAGCTTTCTTT.

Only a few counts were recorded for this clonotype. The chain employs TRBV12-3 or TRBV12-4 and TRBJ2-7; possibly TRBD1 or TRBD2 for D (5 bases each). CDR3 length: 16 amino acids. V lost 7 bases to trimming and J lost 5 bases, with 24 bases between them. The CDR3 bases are TGTGCCAGCAACCCCGCCGGGGCCATCGCCCCCCACGAGCAGTACTTC. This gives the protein CASNPAGAIAPHEQYF.

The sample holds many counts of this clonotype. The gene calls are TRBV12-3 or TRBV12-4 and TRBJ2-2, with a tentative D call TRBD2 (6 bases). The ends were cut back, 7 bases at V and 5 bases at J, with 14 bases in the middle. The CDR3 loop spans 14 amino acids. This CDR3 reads CASTNGTSTGELFF. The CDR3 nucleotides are TGTGCCAGCACCAACGGGACTTCTACCGGGGAGCTGTTTTTT.

The CDR3 loop reads CASSFIRTAKYF. CDR3 bases: TGTGCCAGCAGTTTCATCCGGACAGCAAAGTACTTC. The V call is TRBV12-3 or TRBV12-4, the J call TRBJ2-5; D possibly corresponds to TRBD1 (6 bases). V gave up 3 bases and J gave up 12 bases, with 14 bases separating them. This CDR3 comprises 12 residues.